Sequencing of this T cell receptor beta chain was carried out in a study of cytomegalovirus exposure and HLA in healthy donors. Germline assignment: CDR1 MNHEY and CDR2 SVGAGI. Deletions cut 5 bases from V and 5 bases from J, with 16 bases between. The CDR3 runs to 14 residues. Vbeta (60) and Jbeta (13) primers were used in the PCR. TCRdb's table, derived via immunoSEQ multiplex PCR, lists solely in-frame clones and lacks some. The sample has 150,000 to 170,000 clones, over 70% seen once. The chain carries TRBV6-5 and TRBJ2-7; a weak D match, TRBD2 (5 bases). The sequenced sample consisted of PBMCs. This sequence was found in a man in his thirties or forties in good health and CMV-seropositive. CDR3 coding DNA: TGTGCCAGCAGTAACGGGAATGGGGTCCACGAGCAGTACTTC. Translated: CASSNGNGVHEQYF.